The sample holds one count of the clone carrying this T cell receptor (beta chain). This entry is derived from a study of technical replicates of blood from several donors. The CDR3 has 11 amino acids. The germline V and J ends were trimmed by 5 bases and 8 bases, with 9 bases remaining between them. The V gene's germline CDR1 is MNHNY and CDR2 SVGAGI (reference sequence). Profiling relied on immunoSEQ multiplex PCR, and the TCRdb table lists in-frame clones only, not all of them. The sample holds some 68,000 clones, about 95% seen once. The chain links TRBV6-6 to TRBJ1-2; D unclear. The receptor was derived from a human donor in good health. Sequenced material: T cells isolated from PBMCs. The CDR3 protein is CASSTSGGYTF. The CDR3 DNA follows: TGTGCCAGCAGTACCAGCGGGGGCTACACCTTC.